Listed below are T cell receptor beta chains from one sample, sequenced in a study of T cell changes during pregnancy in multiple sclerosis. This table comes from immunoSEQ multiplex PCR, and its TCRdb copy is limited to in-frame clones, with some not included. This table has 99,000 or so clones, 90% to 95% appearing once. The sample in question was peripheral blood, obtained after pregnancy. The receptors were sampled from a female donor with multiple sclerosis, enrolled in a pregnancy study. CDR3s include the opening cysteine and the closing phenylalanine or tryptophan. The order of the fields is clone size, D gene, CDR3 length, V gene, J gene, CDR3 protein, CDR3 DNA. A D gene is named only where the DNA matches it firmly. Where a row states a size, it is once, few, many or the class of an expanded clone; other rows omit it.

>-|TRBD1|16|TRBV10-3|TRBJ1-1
CAISESNVLRGTEAFF
TGTGCCATCAGTGAATCTAACGTCCTCAGGGGGACTGAAGCTTTCTTT
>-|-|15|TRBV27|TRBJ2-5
CASSLTGVAVETQYF
TGTGCCAGCAGTTTAACCGGGGTCGCGGTTGAGACCCAGTACTTC
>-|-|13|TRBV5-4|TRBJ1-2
CASTPGRVYGYTF
TGTGCCAGCACCCCCGGCAGGGTTTATGGCTACACCTTC
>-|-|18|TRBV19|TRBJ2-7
CASSIDTHSGSSSYEQYF
TGTGCCAGTAGTATAGATACCCATAGCGGTTCTAGCTCCTACGAGCAGTACTTC
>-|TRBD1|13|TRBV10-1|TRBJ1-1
CASSGQGYTEAFF
TGCGCCAGCAGTGGACAGGGGTACACTGAAGCTTTCTTT
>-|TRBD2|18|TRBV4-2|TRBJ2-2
CASSQDLKASGGTGELFF
TGTGCCAGCAGCCAAGATCTAAAGGCTAGCGGGGGCACCGGGGAGCTGTTTTTT
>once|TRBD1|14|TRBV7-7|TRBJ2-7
CASSPGTGSYEQYF
TGTGCCAGCAGCCCGGGGACAGGGTCCTACGAGCAGTACTTC
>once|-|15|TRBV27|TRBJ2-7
CASSSPDRPPYEQYF
TGTGCCAGCAGTTCCCCAGACAGGCCGCCCTACGAGCAGTACTTC
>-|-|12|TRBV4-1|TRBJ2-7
CASSQGGLEQYF
TGCGCCAGCAGCCAAGGGGGCCTAGAGCAGTACTTC
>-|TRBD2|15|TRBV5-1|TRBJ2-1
CASSLLAGGGNEQFF
TGCGCCAGCAGCTTATTAGCGGGAGGGGGGAATGAGCAGTTCTTC
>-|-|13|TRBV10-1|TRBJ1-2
CASSEGVGYGYTF
TGCGCCAGCAGTGAAGGGGTGGGATATGGCTACACCTTC
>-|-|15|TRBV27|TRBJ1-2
CASSFVSGTNYGYTF
TGTGCCAGCAGTTTCGTCTCGGGGACTAACTATGGCTACACCTTC
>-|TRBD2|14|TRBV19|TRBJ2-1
CASRSSGGYNEQFF
TGTGCCAGTAGGAGTAGCGGGGGCTACAATGAGCAGTTCTTC
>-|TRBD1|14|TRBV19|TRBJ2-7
CASSWDRGSYEQYF
TGTGCCAGTAGTTGGGACAGGGGCTCCTACGAGCAGTACTTC
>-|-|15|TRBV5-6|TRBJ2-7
CASSLQGPGLYEQYF
TGTGCCAGCAGCTTGCAGGGGCCCGGATTATACGAGCAGTACTTC
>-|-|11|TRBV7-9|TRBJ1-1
CASSPTGEAFF
TGTGCCAGCAGCCCGACGGGAGAAGCTTTCTTT
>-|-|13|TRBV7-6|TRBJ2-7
CASSFTGSDEQYF
TGTGCCAGCAGCTTTACAGGGTCCGACGAGCAGTACTTC
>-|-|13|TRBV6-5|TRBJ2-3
CASSYRGTDTQYF
TGTGCCAGCAGTTATCGCGGCACAGATACGCAGTATTTT
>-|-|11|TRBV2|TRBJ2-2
CASAYTGELFF
TGTGCCAGCGCCTATACCGGGGAGCTGTTTTTT
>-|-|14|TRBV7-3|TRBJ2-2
CASRSPRDTGELFF
TGTGCCAGCAGGAGTCCTAGAGACACCGGGGAGCTGTTTTTT
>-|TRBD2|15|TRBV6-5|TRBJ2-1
CASSYSGTSGGQQFF
TGTGCCAGCAGTTACTCCGGGACTAGCGGAGGACAGCAGTTCTTC
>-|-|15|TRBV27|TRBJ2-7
CASSLADSAAYEQYF
TGTGCCAGCAGTTTAGCGGACAGTGCCGCCTACGAGCAGTACTTC
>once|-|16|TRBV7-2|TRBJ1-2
CASSLEGLRANYGYTF
TGTGCCAGCAGCTTAGAGGGGCTTCGAGCTAACTATGGCTACACCTTC
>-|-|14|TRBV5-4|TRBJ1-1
CASSFRGRGTEAFF
TGTGCCAGCAGCTTCAGGGGCAGGGGCACTGAAGCTTTCTTT
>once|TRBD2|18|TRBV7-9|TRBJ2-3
CASSPRVAGGPGTDTQYF
TGTGCCAGCAGCCCCAGGGTAGCGGGAGGGCCCGGAACGGATACGCAGTATTTT
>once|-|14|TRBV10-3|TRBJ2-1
CATAPPLDYNEQFF
TGTGCCACAGCGCCTCCCCTGGACTACAATGAGCAGTTCTTC
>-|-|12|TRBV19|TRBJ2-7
CASSFQSGEQYF
TGTGCCAGTAGTTTCCAATCAGGCGAGCAGTACTTC
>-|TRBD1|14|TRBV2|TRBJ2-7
CASSDLTGGYEQYF
TGTGCCAGCAGTGATTTGACAGGGGGCTACGAGCAGTACTTC
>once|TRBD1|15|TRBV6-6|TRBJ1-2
CASSPRGQGTDGYTF
TGTGCCAGCAGTCCCCGGGGACAGGGGACGGACGGCTACACCTTC
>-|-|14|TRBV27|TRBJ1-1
CASRSVGVDTEAFF
TGTGCCAGCAGATCCGTCGGGGTGGACACTGAAGCTTTCTTT
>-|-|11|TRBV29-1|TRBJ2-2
CSVRAGGELFF
TGCAGCGTGAGGGCCGGCGGGGAGCTGTTTTTT
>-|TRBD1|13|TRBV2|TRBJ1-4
CASQDRGREKLFF
TGTGCCAGCCAGGACAGGGGTAGGGAAAAACTGTTTTTT
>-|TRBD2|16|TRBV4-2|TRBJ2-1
CASSHDTGTSANEQFF
TGTGCCAGCAGCCATGATACCGGGACTAGCGCCAATGAGCAGTTCTTC
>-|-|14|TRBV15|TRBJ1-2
CATSRDRQVGGYTF
TGTGCCACCAGCAGAGATCGACAGGTTGGCGGCTACACCTTC
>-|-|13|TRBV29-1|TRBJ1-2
CSVEDGLLYGYTF
TGCAGCGTTGAAGACGGACTACTGTATGGCTACACCTTC
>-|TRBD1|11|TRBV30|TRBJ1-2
CACQGAHGYTF
TGTGCCTGTCAGGGGGCGCACGGCTACACCTTC
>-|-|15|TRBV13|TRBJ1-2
CASSSYSQERYGYTF
TGTGCCAGCAGCTCATACTCACAGGAGAGATATGGCTACACCTTC
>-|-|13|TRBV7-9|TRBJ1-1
CASSFPPLPEAFF
TGTGCCAGCAGCTTCCCCCCCCTTCCTGAAGCTTTCTTT
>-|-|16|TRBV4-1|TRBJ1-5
CASSPQVSGWNQPQHF
TGCGCCAGCAGCCCCCAGGTATCAGGGTGGAATCAGCCCCAGCATTTT
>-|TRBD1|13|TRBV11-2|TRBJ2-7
CASSRDRAYEQYF
TGTGCCAGCAGCCGGGACAGGGCCTACGAGCAGTACTTC
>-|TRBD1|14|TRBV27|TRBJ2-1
CASSGGRGHNEQFF
TGTGCCAGCAGTGGAGGAAGGGGGCACAATGAGCAGTTCTTC
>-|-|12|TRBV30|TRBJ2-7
CAARAVTYEQYF
TGTGCGGCGAGAGCGGTAACCTACGAGCAGTACTTC